The 2 T cell receptor beta chains presented below share a single source sample, sequenced in a study of blood T cell repertoires in COVID-19. Measured with immunoSEQ multiplex PCR; TCRdb has only the in-frame clones, and not every one. The sample lists about 190,000 clones; almost 85% were seen once. Input material: peripheral blood. These TCRs come from a woman aged 70 to 79 with active or convalescent COVID-19.

This clone was seen only a few times. The V gene is TRBV19, the J gene TRBJ1-1; 11 nucleotides line up with TRBD1. CDR3 length equals 18 residues. Trimming at V came to 5 bases and at J to 0 bases, leaving 11 bases not matched to a gene. Germline CDR1 and CDR2: LNHDA and SQIVND (reference sequence). The CDR3 nucleotides are TGTGCCAGTAGTGCCAGGACAGGGGGCTCTTCTATGAACACTGAAGCTTTCTTT. It codes for CASSARTGGSSMNTEAFF.

The chain links TRBV28 to TRBJ1-3; D is unclear. V was shortened by 6 bases and J by 4 bases, with 10 bases between the two germline ends. The CDR3 is made up of 13 amino acids. CDR1 MDHEN and CDR2 SYDVKM come from the germline V gene. The CDR3 protein is CASSQFQGNTIYF. The CDR3 nucleotides are TGTGCCAGCAGCCAATTTCAAGGAAACACCATATATTTT. The whole variable domain, filled in from reference TRBV28 and TRBJ1-3, reads DVKVTQSSRYLVKRTGEKVFLECVQDMDHENMFWYRQDPGLGLRLIYFSYDVKMKEKGDIPEGYSVSREKKERFSLILESASTNQTSMYLCASSQFQGNTIYFGEGSWLTVV.